A selection of T cell receptor beta chains follows, all from one sample in a study of graft-versus-host responses after intestinal transplantation. Sequencing was performed with immunoSEQ multiplex PCR; in TCRdb, only in-frame clones are kept and a portion is missing. The sample lists under 100,000 clones, about 90% occurring once. Their antigen targets remain unknown. The material sequenced was unstimulated CD8+ T cells sorted from spleen or lymph node cells, taken before transplant. The receptor source for this set is a human donor who was the organ donor for an intestinal transplant. Each CDR3 is given with its conserved first and last residue. The order of the fields is V gene, clone size, J gene, D gene, CDR3 length, CDR3 DNA, CDR3 protein. D genes are given only for firm matches. A clone size is listed for some rows: how often the clone was seen (once, few, many), or a class if it is expanded.

>TRBV6-6|-|TRBJ2-1|-|16
TGTGCCAGCAGTTACTCGAGAGAACAGGTATGGCGGGAGCAGTTCTTC
CASSYSREQVWREQFF
>TRBV27|-|TRBJ2-1|-|12
TGTGCCAGCGGGGGGAGCTACAATGAGCAGTTCTTC
CASGGSYNEQFF
>TRBV6-1|-|TRBJ1-3|TRBD1|19
TGTGCCAGCAGTGTGCGGGGACAGGGAAGCGCCCGGAAAGCCAACACCATATATTTT
CASSVRGQGSARKANTIYF
>TRBV27|-|TRBJ2-7|-|14
TGTGCCAGCAGTCCGGGTGGGGGGAACTACGAGCAGTACTTC
CASSPGGGNYEQYF
>TRBV7-2|once|TRBJ1-2|-|14
TGTGCCAGCAGCCCCATCGGGGGGGGTTATGGCTACACCTTC
CASSPIGGGYGYTF
>TRBV9|-|TRBJ2-1|TRBD2|16
TGTGCCAGCAGCGTAGTCGGTGCGGGGGGCTACAATGAGCAGTTCTTC
CASSVVGAGGYNEQFF
>TRBV7-8|once|TRBJ2-4|TRBD1|15
TGTGCCAGCAGCTCACCCCGGGACAGAGAAAACATTCAGTACTTC
CASSSPRDRENIQYF
>TRBV7-2|-|TRBJ2-7|-|15
TGTGCCAGCAGCCAAAGATCGAACGGGGCCTACGAGCAGTACTTC
CASSQRSNGAYEQYF
>TRBV4-1|-|TRBJ2-3|-|17
TGCGCCAGCAGCCAAGAGAGCTGGAGGCAGAACACAGATACGCAGTATTTT
CASSQESWRQNTDTQYF
>TRBV30|-|TRBJ2-7|TRBD1|13
TGTGCCTGGAAAACACCGGGACAGTACGAGCAGTACTTC
CAWKTPGQYEQYF
>TRBV7-2|once|TRBJ2-4|-|15
TGTGCCAGCAGCTTAGCCCGATCCAGGTGGAACATTCAGTACTTC
CASSLARSRWNIQYF
>TRBV4-1|once|TRBJ2-7|-|11
TGCGCCAGCAGCCAAGGGGCCGAGCAGTACTTC
CASSQGAEQYF
>TRBV6-5|-|TRBJ1-5|-|15
TGTGCCAGCAGGCCCCGGGAAAATAGCAATCAGCCCCAGCATTTT
CASRPRENSNQPQHF
>TRBV28|-|TRBJ2-3|-|13
TGTGCCAGCAGTCCCCGGGGCACAGATACGCAGTATTTT
CASSPRGTDTQYF
>TRBV13|-|TRBJ2-7|TRBD1|14
TGTGCCAGCAGCACCCGGGACAGGATATACGAGCAGTACTTC
CASSTRDRIYEQYF
>TRBV4-3|-|TRBJ1-2|-|15
TGCGCCAGCAGCCAAGATCAGGCACGCCGTTTTGGCTACACCTTC
CASSQDQARRFGYTF
>TRBV9|-|TRBJ2-5|TRBD2|17
TGTGCCAGCAGCGTAGAAGGTGGCGGGGGGGTATTGGAGACCCAGTACTTC
CASSVEGGGGVLETQYF
>TRBV15|once|TRBJ2-3|TRBD1|19
TGTGCCACCAGCAGAGGAGGGGGACCGGGACAGGGGGCGTCAGATACGCAGTATTTT
CATSRGGGPGQGASDTQYF
>TRBV27|-|TRBJ1-2|-|14
TGTGCCACCCGAGGAGAGGGCACTAACTATGGCTACACCTTC
CATRGEGTNYGYTF
>TRBV6-4|-|TRBJ2-7|TRBD2|14
TGTGCCAGCAGCCGACTAGCGGGGTCCTACGAGCAGTACTTC
CASSRLAGSYEQYF
>TRBV29-1|-|TRBJ2-2|-|12
TGCAGCGTACCCGAGGGAAGCGGGGAGCTGTTTTTT
CSVPEGSGELFF
>TRBV5-6|-|TRBJ2-5|TRBD2|19
TGTGCCAGCAGCTTATCTTCGGGACTAGCGGGGGGGGCGCACGAGACCCAGTACTTC
CASSLSSGLAGGAHETQYF
>TRBV5-1|-|TRBJ1-2|-|15
TGCGCCAGCAGCTTGGCCTTGGGAGCTAACTATGGCTACACCTTC
CASSLALGANYGYTF
>TRBV28|-|TRBJ1-2|-|15
TGTGCCAGCAGTTTGGACCCGGGGATTAACTATGGCTACACCTTC
CASSLDPGINYGYTF
>TRBV5-5|-|TRBJ2-1|TRBD2|15
TGTGCCAGCAGCTTTTTGGAGCTAGCGGGCAATGAGCAGTTCTTC
CASSFLELAGNEQFF
>TRBV5-5|-|TRBJ1-1|-|16
TGTGCCAGCAGCTCCCTCAGGCGGGGAGGGAACACTGAAGCTTTCTTT
CASSSLRRGGNTEAFF
>TRBV27|once|TRBJ1-1|-|13
TGTGCCAGCACCTCGGGTTTGAACACTGAAGCTTTCTTT
CASTSGLNTEAFF
>TRBV6-5|-|TRBJ2-3|-|16
TGTGCCAGCAGTTACGACCATCTAGATGGCACAGATACGCAGTATTTT
CASSYDHLDGTDTQYF
>TRBV4-1|-|TRBJ1-1|-|15
TGCGCCAGCAGCCAAGATCCCAGGGGCGGCACTGAAGCTTTCTTT
CASSQDPRGGTEAFF
>TRBV11-2|-|TRBJ2-5|-|13
TGTGCCAGCAGCCCCCCTCCAGGGGAGACCCAGTACTTC
CASSPPPGETQYF
>TRBV28|-|TRBJ1-1|TRBD1|14
TGTGCCAGCAGACGTACAGGGGGTGTGACTGAAGCTTTCTTT
CASRRTGGVTEAFF
>TRBV4-2|once|TRBJ2-7|TRBD1|14
TGTGCCAGCAGTCCCGGGACAGGGGGCTACGAGCAGTACTTC
CASSPGTGGYEQYF
>TRBV5-4|-|TRBJ1-2|TRBD1|12
TGTGCCAGCAGAGGACAGGCCTATGGCTACACCTTC
CASRGQAYGYTF
>TRBV9|-|TRBJ1-1|-|14
TGTGCCAGCAGCGTCGGGGGGGCGAACACTGAAGCTTTCTTT
CASSVGGANTEAFF
>TRBV7-2|-|TRBJ1-1|-|12
TGTGCCAGCAGCCCGTCGAACACTGAAGCTTTCTTT
CASSPSNTEAFF
>TRBV4-3|-|TRBJ2-3|TRBD2|17
TGCGCCAGCAGCCAAGGGACTAGCGGGGGGGCCACAGATACGCAGTATTTT
CASSQGTSGGATDTQYF
>TRBV28|-|TRBJ2-7|TRBD1|14
TGTGCCAGCAGTGGGACAGGGGCTGGGGGCGAGCAGTACTTC
CASSGTGAGGEQYF
>TRBV5-1|-|TRBJ2-7|-|11
TGCGCCAGCAGCGGGGGGAGCGAGCAGTACTTC
CASSGGSEQYF
>TRBV6-5|-|TRBJ2-1|TRBD1|15
TGTGCCAGCAGATACGGGACAGGGTTTTCCAATGAGCAGTTCTTC
CASRYGTGFSNEQFF
>TRBV4-1|-|TRBJ2-7|TRBD2|16
TGCGCCAGCAGCCAAGAGGGGACTAGCGGCACCTACGAGCAGTACTTC
CASSQEGTSGTYEQYF
>TRBV7-2|-|TRBJ2-7|TRBD2|14
TGTGCCAGCACCCCCATGGGGGGGTCCTACGAGCAGTACTTC
CASTPMGGSYEQYF
>TRBV28|-|TRBJ1-1|-|17
TGTGCCAGCGGCCCTTTGTCGAGGAGGGGTTGGTACACTGAAGCTTTCTTT
CASGPLSRRGWYTEAFF
>TRBV19|-|TRBJ2-7|-|12
TGTGCCAGTAGGCAGGGCTCCTACGAGCAGTACTTC
CASRQGSYEQYF
>TRBV5-4|-|TRBJ2-3|TRBD2|16
TGTGCCAGCAGCTTCCGACTAGCGGGGCCCACAGATACGCAGTATTTT
CASSFRLAGPTDTQYF
>TRBV4-2|once|TRBJ2-7|TRBD2|15
TGTGCCAGCAGCCAACTAGCGGGGGGGCCCTACGAGCAGTACTTC
CASSQLAGGPYEQYF
>TRBV7-2|-|TRBJ1-2|-|14
TGTGCCAGCAGCTACGGACATCTGAACTATGGCTACACCTTC
CASSYGHLNYGYTF
>TRBV21-1|few|TRBJ1-3|-|13
TGTGCCAGCAGCAAACCCCGGGAAAACACCATATATTTT
CASSKPRENTIYF
>TRBV27|-|TRBJ2-2|-|14
TGTGCCAGCAGTTTACGCGGGCAGCTTAGGGAGCTGTTTTTT
CASSLRGQLRELFF
>TRBV5-5|-|TRBJ2-7|TRBD2|14
TGTGCCAGCAGCTTAGCGGGGGGGACCTACGAGCAGTACTTC
CASSLAGGTYEQYF
>TRBV27|once|TRBJ2-1|-|16
TGTGCCAGCAGTTTAAAGGGGGGGAGCTCCTACAATGAGCAGTTCTTC
CASSLKGGSSYNEQFF
>TRBV25-1|-|TRBJ1-5|TRBD1|14
TGTGCCAGCAGTGAGTCAGGGGGAAATCAGCCCCAGCATTTT
CASSESGGNQPQHF
>TRBV4-1|-|TRBJ2-1|TRBD2|14
TGCGCCAGCAGCCGCGGGACTAGCGGGAATGAGCAGTTCTTC
CASSRGTSGNEQFF
>TRBV6-1|-|TRBJ2-2|-|16
TGTGCCAGCAGTGTGGGGCGGCAGGCGAACACCGGGGAGCTGTTTTTT
CASSVGRQANTGELFF
>TRBV30|-|TRBJ2-3|-|14
TGTGCCATCCGGGGGATTCCGTCCACAGATACGCAGTATTTT
CAIRGIPSTDTQYF
>TRBV9|once|TRBJ1-3|-|12
TGTGCCAGCAAGGGGACTGGAAACACCATATATTTT
CASKGTGNTIYF